These T cell receptor beta chains were read from a single sample in a study of T cell responses to AZD1222 COVID-19 vaccine. The data were produced by immunoSEQ multiplex PCR, yet TCRdb's version contains in-frame clones alone and is incomplete. This table has around 130,000 clones, 92% appearing once. The starting material was peripheral blood, obtained 28 days after the second AZD1222 dose. These receptor sequences come from an adult who received the AZD1222 COVID-19 vaccine. Each CDR3 is given with its conserved first and last residue. A D gene is named only where the DNA matches it firmly. Size values are once, few and many counts, or a class for expanded clones, and some rows have none.

>.|TRBJ2-1|.|TRBV11-3
TGTGCCAGCAGCCCCCGGGTAGGGAGGAATGAGCAGTTCTTC
CASSPRVGRNEQFF
>.|TRBJ2-2|TRBD2|TRBV9
TGTGCCAGCAGCACTCGGACTAGCGGGACGGCCGGGGAGCTGTTTTTT
CASSTRTSGTAGELFF
>.|TRBJ1-2|.|TRBV19
TGTGCCAGTTCGCCAGGGGATAGGTATGGCTACACCTTC
CASSPGDRYGYTF
>.|TRBJ2-5|.|TRBV4-3
TGCGCCAGCAGCCAAGATCTCCAAGAGACCCAGTACTTC
CASSQDLQETQYF
>.|TRBJ1-4|TRBD1|TRBV30
TGTGCCTGGGACAGGGGAGCCGAAAAACTGTTTTTT
CAWDRGAEKLFF
>.|TRBJ2-7|.|TRBV19
TGTGCCAGTAGTATGTTAGGGGCAGGGCAAAACGAGCAGTACTTC
CASSMLGAGQNEQYF
>.|TRBJ2-2|.|TRBV27
TGTGCCAGCAGATCTCAACTTTGGGGGGTCGCCGGGGAGCTGTTTTTT
CASRSQLWGVAGELFF
>.|TRBJ1-5|.|TRBV29-1
TGCAGCGTTGGGCAGGGTCTTAGCAATCAGCCCCAGCATTTT
CSVGQGLSNQPQHF
>.|TRBJ2-3|TRBD1|TRBV6-2/TRBV6-3
TGTGCCAGCAGCAAAGAACCTCGGGACAGGGGCTATACGCAGTATTTT
CASSKEPRDRGYTQYF
>few|TRBJ2-1|.|TRBV11-2
TGTGCCAGCAGCTTAGCGGGTTCGGCGTGGGGGATCTCCTACAATGAGCAGTTCTTC
CASSLAGSAWGISYNEQFF
>.|TRBJ1-2|.|TRBV30
TGTGCCTGGAGTTCGGGGGGAGATGGCTACACCTTC
CAWSSGGDGYTF
>.|TRBJ2-3|.|TRBV24-1
TGTGCCACCAGTGATTTGGGTGGTACGCAGTATTTT
CATSDLGGTQYF
>.|TRBJ2-1|TRBD2|TRBV15
TGTGCCACCCACGCCCCCCGCGGGGGTTGCTACAATGAGCAGTTCTTC
CATHAPRGGCYNEQFF
>.|TRBJ2-1|TRBD1|TRBV7-3
TGTGCCAGCAGCTTAGCCTCCGGGACAGGTTACAATGAGCAGTTCTTC
CASSLASGTGYNEQFF
>.|TRBJ2-7|TRBD1|TRBV18
TGTGCCAGCTCCCAGGACAGGGGCGAGCAGTACTTC
CASSQDRGEQYF
>.|TRBJ2-7|.|TRBV27
TGTGCCAGCCATAAGCAGGGGGGGGCGGGGTACGAGCAGTACTTC
CASHKQGGAGYEQYF
>.|TRBJ2-1|TRBD2|TRBV27
TGTGCCAGCAGTTCCTGGGACCCGACGGGGGGGAATGAGCAGTTCTTC
CASSSWDPTGGNEQFF
>.|TRBJ2-6|.|TRBV6-2/TRBV6-3
TGTGCCAGCAGTCAAACAGGGAGGTCTGGGGCCAACGTCCTGACTTTC
CASSQTGRSGANVLTF
>.|TRBJ1-3|.|TRBV7-6
TGTGCCAGCAGCACCCGAACGGGGGCCCGAGGAAACACCATATATTTT
CASSTRTGARGNTIYF
>once|TRBJ2-5|TRBD1|TRBV15
TGTGCCACCAGCAGAGAGGGACAGGGGGCTGGAGAGACCCAGTACTTC
CATSREGQGAGETQYF
>once|TRBJ1-1|.|TRBV5-1
TGCGCCAGCAGCTACGGATCCACTTTCATGAACACTGAAGCTTTCTTT
CASSYGSTFMNTEAFF
>.|TRBJ2-5|.|TRBV25-1
TGTGCCAGCTGCCCGGCGGACACGTACCAAGAGACCCAGTACTTC
CASCPADTYQETQYF
>.|TRBJ1-6|.|TRBV11-2
TGTGCCAGCAGCTTAGTCAGCGGAAATTCACCCCTCCACTTT
CASSLVSGNSPLHF
>once|TRBJ1-2|TRBD1|TRBV2
TGTGCCAGCAACGACAGGGTGGACTATGGCTACACCTTC
CASNDRVDYGYTF
>.|TRBJ2-5|.|TRBV6-5
TGTGCCAGCTTAGATGGGGGCTCCCTGGGGCAGACCCAGTACTTC
CASLDGGSLGQTQYF
>few|TRBJ1-4|.|TRBV6-1
TGTGCCAGCAGTGAAGTAGGGACGCTTGAAAAACTGTTTTTT
CASSEVGTLEKLFF
>once|TRBJ2-1|TRBD2|TRBV29-1
TGCAGCGCCTTAGCGGGGTGGGACTACAATGAGCAGTTCTTC
CSALAGWDYNEQFF
>.|TRBJ1-2|TRBD1|TRBV29-1
TGCAGCGTTGCGGGGTCGTCGGACAGGGATGATGGCTACACCTTC
CSVAGSSDRDDGYTF
>.|TRBJ1-2|.|TRBV12-3/TRBV12-4
TGTGCCAGCAGTTTCGGGGGTTCAAGGGGCTACACCTTC
CASSFGGSRGYTF
>once|TRBJ1-5|TRBD1|TRBV30
TGTGCCTGGAGTCCCGGGACAGGGGCTCAGCCCCAGCATTTT
CAWSPGTGAQPQHF
>.|TRBJ1-4|TRBD1|TRBV5-1
TGCGCCAGCAGCTTTGACCAGGGGGGTGAAAAACTGTTTTTT
CASSFDQGGEKLFF
>.|TRBJ2-3|.|TRBV5-1
TGCGCCAGCAGCTTCGGTGGACGCACAGATACGCAGTATTTT
CASSFGGRTDTQYF
>.|TRBJ1-3|TRBD1|TRBV11-2
TGTGCCAGCAGCCAGGGGGTGAGGGTCTCCGGAAACACCATATATTTT
CASSQGVRVSGNTIYF
>.|TRBJ2-2|.|TRBV3-1/TRBV3-2
TGTGCCAGCAGCCAGCGGGCCAACACCGGGGAGCTGTTTTTT
CASSQRANTGELFF
>.|TRBJ1-2|.|TRBV11-2
TGTGCCAGCAGCTTGACGGGGGACTATGGCTACACCTTC
CASSLTGDYGYTF
>.|TRBJ1-5|.|TRBV12-3/TRBV12-4
TGTGCCAGCAGCCCGGGCAATCAGCCCCAGCATTTT
CASSPGNQPQHF
>.|TRBJ2-2|.|TRBV27
TGTGCCAGCAGCTTTCTACAGGGTAGAACCGGGGAGCTGTTTTTT
CASSFLQGRTGELFF
>.|TRBJ1-1|.|TRBV12-3/TRBV12-4
TGTGCCAGCAGTACGACTGTCGAAGCTTTCTTT
CASSTTVEAFF
>.|TRBJ2-6|.|TRBV27
TGTGCCAGCAGTAGCGGGTACTCTGGGGCCAACGTCCTGACTTTC
CASSSGYSGANVLTF
>.|TRBJ2-7|.|TRBV7-9
TGTGCCAGCAGCCGCCTTGAGACCTACGAGCAGTACTTC
CASSRLETYEQYF
>.|TRBJ2-7|TRBD1|TRBV7-9
TGTGCCAGCAGCTTTCGGAGGGACAGGGGCCACGAGCAGTACTTC
CASSFRRDRGHEQYF
>.|TRBJ2-7|.|TRBV27
TGTGCCAGCAGTTTATCCACCTCTCGATTCGAGCAGTACTTC
CASSLSTSRFEQYF
>few|TRBJ1-6|.|TRBV30
TGTGCCTGGAGTGCAGGGAACAATTCACCCCTCCACTTT
CAWSAGNNSPLHF
>.|TRBJ2-3|TRBD2|TRBV29-1
TGCAGCGTCCACCAAACCGGGCTAGCGGGGAGCACAGATACGCAGTATTTT
CSVHQTGLAGSTDTQYF
>.|TRBJ1-4|.|TRBV19
TGTGCCAGTAGTATGAGGGGCAGCCCCGAGGAAAAACTGTTTTTT
CASSMRGSPEEKLFF
>once|TRBJ2-7|.|TRBV6-2/TRBV6-3
TGTGCCAGCAGTTACACTTGGGACGAGCAGTACTTC
CASSYTWDEQYF
>.|TRBJ1-3|.|TRBV19
TGTGCCAGTAGTAGTCGGACCTTTTCTGGAAACACCATATATTTT
CASSSRTFSGNTIYF
>.|TRBJ1-5|.|TRBV7-9
TGTGCCAGCAGCTTAGGAGGGCTCGATCAGCCCCAGCATTTT
CASSLGGLDQPQHF
>.|TRBJ1-6|TRBD1|TRBV7-3
TGTGCCAGCAGCTCGGACAGGGAGCATAATTCACCCCTCCACTTT
CASSSDREHNSPLHF
>.|TRBJ1-1|.|TRBV19
TGTGCCAGTAGTCCGGGACTTTTCTACACTGAAGCTTTCTTT
CASSPGLFYTEAFF
>.|TRBJ2-7|.|TRBV2
TGTGCCAGCAGTGAAATCGGGTTCTACGAGCAGTACTTC
CASSEIGFYEQYF
>.|TRBJ2-5|.|TRBV7-6
TGTGCCAGCAGCTTACTGAGTCGCCGCCAAGAGACCCAGTACTTC
CASSLLSRRQETQYF
>.|TRBJ1-2|.|TRBV30
TGTGCCTGGAGTTCAGTTAGCGACTATGGCTACACCTTC
CAWSSVSDYGYTF
>.|TRBJ1-6|.|TRBV28
TGTGCCAGCAGTTTAAGCCAGGGAAGGGGCTCACCCCTCCACTTT
CASSLSQGRGSPLHF
>.|TRBJ1-2|.|TRBV7-9
TGTGCCAGCAGCTCCGGGCCGACGGGTAACTATGGCTACACCTTC
CASSSGPTGNYGYTF
>.|TRBJ1-6|.|TRBV30
TGTGGCTCCCGGCCCGTCCGATCATACAATTCACCCCTCCACTTT
CGSRPVRSYNSPLHF
>.|TRBJ1-3|.|TRBV30
TGTGCCTGGGCAGTTCAAGGAAACACCATATATTTT
CAWAVQGNTIYF